This T cell receptor (beta chain) was profiled in a study of T cell responses to AZD1222 COVID-19 vaccine. Study as a whole: Pooled in the analysis were second doses at about 4 or about 12 weeks.

Generated by immunoSEQ multiplex PCR, the TCRdb table keeps only in-frame clones and is missing some. The table records fewer than 150,000 clones, around 92% of them present only once. Study results and limitations: Repertoire collection took place solely once the T cell response had peaked. Most donors were white British, females outnumbered males, and clonal diversity was possibly underestimated. Vaccination with two AZD1222 doses was followed by a rise in Spike-specific TCR breadth and depth.

This clone was counted once. The antigen remains undetermined. Germline V lookup: CDR1 MNHEY, CDR2 SVGAGI. Trimming left V 0 bases short and J 5 bases short, with 8 bases between. The CDR3 loop spans 15 amino acids. This TCR came from an adult in good health. The chain carries TRBV6-5 and TRBJ1-6; D remains unclear. This specimen was peripheral blood, taken on day 0 of AZD1222 vaccination. The CDR3 loop is CASSYSTADNSPLHF. The DNA of the CDR3 is TGTGCCAGCAGTTACTCGACCGCTGATAATTCACCCCTCCACTTT.